This T cell receptor (beta chain) came from a study of blood T cell repertoires in COVID-19 (dated by TCRdb to the early 2020s). In the study overall: Samples from collaborators originated in the United States, Italy and Spain and spanned both the acute and convalescent phases of COVID-19. The prospective study material was composed of cDNA or gDNA derived from T cells, B-cell-depleted T cells, or PBMCs. The dataset comprised deeply sampled blood TCRbeta repertoires from subjects exposed to, actively infected with, or recovered from COVID-19. The repertoires were released in a freely available public database intended as a resource for research on the immune response to SARS-CoV-2. Samples came from the ongoing ImmuneRACE study (first 160 participants) plus 1,254 subjects from 6 global collaborators. Sample metadata almost always included a de-identified subject ID, COVID-19 status, age in years and sex. Where available, HLA class I and class II types were obtained from metadata supplied by the sample provider rather than from assay-based typing. Here is what the overall study found, with its caveats: The amount of clinical and demographic metadata varied by source and participant and was provided uncurated.

From its cysteine to its phenylalanine, the CDR3 spans 20 amino acids. The only DNA kept is the CDR3, 60 bases in frame from the first base. Based on the germline V gene, the CDR1 and CDR2 sequences are LGHNA and YNFKEQ. Cut back by 0 bases and 3 bases, the V and J ends lie 21 bases apart. To note about this clone: This receptor's antigen is unknown. The input lacks base qualities; no much larger clone sits a single base away.

Participants in the prospective study were aged roughly 18 to 89 years, lived in 24 United States geographic areas, and enrolled through a virtual design. To assign participants to cohorts, the prospective study relied on clinical history that participants themselves reported in a screening survey and a study questionnaire. In the prospective study, mobile phlebotomists collected whole blood, serum and a nasopharyngeal or oropharyngeal swab from each participant. Prospective study participants could optionally give additional blood draws and questionnaires over an approximately two-month period. Before DNA extraction, blood samples from the prospective study were shipped at room temperature or frozen. TCRbeta CDR3 regions were amplified from genomic DNA using the immunoSEQ Assay, a bias-controlled multiplex PCR. Concerning the study's data processing: Within the assay, amplification of reference gene primers was used to estimate how many nucleated cells each sample contained. To quantify the absolute abundance of each unique TCRbeta CDR3 rearrangement, sequence reads were collapsed and filtered. Productive Simpson clonality was computed per sample as the square root of Simpson's diversity index over productive rearrangements. TCRdb holds this immuneACCESS table with in-frame rearrangements only. Some clones are missing; in checked studies, unresolved V genes explain under half, and the rest has no known cause. V, J and clone size are taken as reported in that table, and D and trimming were inferred from the DNA itself. The sample yields roughly 300,000 clones; roughly 93% were counted once. Together, the top ten hold 2.3% of the sample.

The rearranged chain carries TRBV4-2 and TRBJ2-6, and perhaps TRBD1 as D gene, on 6 matching bases. The sequenced material came from PBMCs or T cells enriched from blood (not recorded which). The clonotype was recovered from a middle-aged woman with acute COVID-19. The DNA sequence follows: TGTGCCAGCAGCCAAGAATCGCGTGGAGTCAGGGGAGTTGGGGCCAACGTCCTGACTTTC. Its protein reads: CASSQESRGVRGVGANVLTF.